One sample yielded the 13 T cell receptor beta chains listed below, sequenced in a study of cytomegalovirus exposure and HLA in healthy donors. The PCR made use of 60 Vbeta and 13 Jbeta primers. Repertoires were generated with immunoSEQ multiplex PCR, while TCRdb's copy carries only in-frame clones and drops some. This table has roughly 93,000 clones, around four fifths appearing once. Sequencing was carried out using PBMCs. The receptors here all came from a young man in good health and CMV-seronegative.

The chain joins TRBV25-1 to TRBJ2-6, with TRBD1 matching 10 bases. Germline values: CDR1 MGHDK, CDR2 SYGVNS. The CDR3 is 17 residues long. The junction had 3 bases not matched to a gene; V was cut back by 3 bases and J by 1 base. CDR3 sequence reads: CASSDGQGVSGANVLTF. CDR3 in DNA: TGTGCCAGCAGTGATGGACAGGGGGTGTCTGGGGCCAACGTCCTGACTTTC.

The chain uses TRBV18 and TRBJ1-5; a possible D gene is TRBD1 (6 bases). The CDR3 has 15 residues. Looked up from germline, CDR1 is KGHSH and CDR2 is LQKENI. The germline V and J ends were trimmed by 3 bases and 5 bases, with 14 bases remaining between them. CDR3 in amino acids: CASSPNGGPDQPQHF. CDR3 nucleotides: TGTGCCAGCTCACCTAACGGGGGGCCCGATCAGCCCCAGCATTTT.

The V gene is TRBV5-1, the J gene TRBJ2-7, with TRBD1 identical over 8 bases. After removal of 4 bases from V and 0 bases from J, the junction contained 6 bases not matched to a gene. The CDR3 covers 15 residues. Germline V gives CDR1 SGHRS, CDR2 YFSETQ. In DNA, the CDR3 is TGCGCCAGCAGCCGGGGACAGGTTTACTCCTACGAGCAGTACTTC. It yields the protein CASSRGQVYSYEQYF.

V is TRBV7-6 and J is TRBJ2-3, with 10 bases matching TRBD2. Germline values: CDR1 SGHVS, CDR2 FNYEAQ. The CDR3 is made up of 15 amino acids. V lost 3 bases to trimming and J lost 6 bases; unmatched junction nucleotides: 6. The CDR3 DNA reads TGTGCCAGCAGCTTCTCAAGCGGGGGGGTGGATACGCAGTATTTT. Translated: CASSFSSGGVDTQYF.

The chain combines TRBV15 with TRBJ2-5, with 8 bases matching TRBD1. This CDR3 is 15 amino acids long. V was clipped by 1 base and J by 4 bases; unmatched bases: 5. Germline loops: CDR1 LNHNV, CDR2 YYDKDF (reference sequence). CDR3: CATSRVLQGGETQYF. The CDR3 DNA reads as TGTGCCACCAGCAGAGTACTACAGGGGGGAGAGACCCAGTACTTC.

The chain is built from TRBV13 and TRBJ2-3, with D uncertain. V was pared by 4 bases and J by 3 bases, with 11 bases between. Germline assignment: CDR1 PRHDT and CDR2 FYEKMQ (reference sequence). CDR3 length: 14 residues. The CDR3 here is CASSSAGETDTQYF. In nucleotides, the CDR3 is TGTGCCAGCAGCTCCGCCGGTGAGACAGATACGCAGTATTTT.

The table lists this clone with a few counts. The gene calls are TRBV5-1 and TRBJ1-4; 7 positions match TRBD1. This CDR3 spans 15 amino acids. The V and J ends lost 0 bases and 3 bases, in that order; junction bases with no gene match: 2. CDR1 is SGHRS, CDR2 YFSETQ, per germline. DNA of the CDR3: TGCGCCAGCAGCTTGGGACAGGGTGCTAATGAAAAACTGTTTTTT. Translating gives CASSLGQGANEKLFF.

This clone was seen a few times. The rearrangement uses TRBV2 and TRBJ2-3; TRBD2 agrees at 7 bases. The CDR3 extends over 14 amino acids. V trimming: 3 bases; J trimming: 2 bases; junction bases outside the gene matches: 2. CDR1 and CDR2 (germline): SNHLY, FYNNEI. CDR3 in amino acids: CASSDGTITDTQYF. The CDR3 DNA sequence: TGTGCCAGCAGTGACGGGACTATCACAGATACGCAGTATTTT.

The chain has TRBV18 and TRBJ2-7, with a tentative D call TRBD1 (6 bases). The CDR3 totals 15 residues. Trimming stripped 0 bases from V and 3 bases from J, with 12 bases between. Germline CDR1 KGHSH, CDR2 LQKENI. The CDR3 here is CASSPPSTGIYEQYF. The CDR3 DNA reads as TGTGCCAGCTCACCACCGTCTACAGGGATCTACGAGCAGTACTTC.

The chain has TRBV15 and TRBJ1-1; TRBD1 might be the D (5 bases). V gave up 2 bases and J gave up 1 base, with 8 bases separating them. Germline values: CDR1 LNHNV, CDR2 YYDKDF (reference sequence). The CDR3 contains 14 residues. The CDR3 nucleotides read TGTGCCACCAGCAGATTGGGGCCGAACACTGAAGCTTTCTTT. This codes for CATSRLGPNTEAFF.

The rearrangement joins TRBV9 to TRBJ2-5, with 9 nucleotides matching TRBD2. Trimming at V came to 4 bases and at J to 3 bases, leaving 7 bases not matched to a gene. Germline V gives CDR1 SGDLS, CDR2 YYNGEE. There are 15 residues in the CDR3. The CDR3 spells CASSPRVAGEETQYF. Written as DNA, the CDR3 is TGTGCCAGCAGCCCCCGGGTAGCGGGAGAAGAGACCCAGTACTTC. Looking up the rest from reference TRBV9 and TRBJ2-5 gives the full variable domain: DSGVTQTPKHLITATGQRVTLRCSPRSGDLSVYWYQQSLDQGLQFLIQYYNGEERAKGNILERFSAQQFPDLHSELNLSSLELGDSALYFCASSPRVAGEETQYFGPGTRLLVL.

CDR3 sequence reads: CASSVAGRGSTNEKLFF. The CDR3 DNA reads TGTGCCAGCAGCGTAGCAGGCAGGGGATCAACTAATGAAAAACTGTTTTTT. The chain joins TRBV9 to TRBJ1-4; weak D call: TRBD1 (6 bases). The CDR3 length is 17 residues. V gave up 0 bases and J gave up 0 bases, with 12 bases separating them. CDR1 is SGDLS and CDR2 is YYNGEE in the germline V gene. The complete variable domain, with remaining parts taken from reference TRBV9 and TRBJ1-4, reads DSGVTQTPKHLITATGQRVTLRCSPRSGDLSVYWYQQSLDQGLQFLIQYYNGEERAKGNILERFSAQQFPDLHSELNLSSLELGDSALYFCASSVAGRGSTNEKLFFGSGTQLSVL.

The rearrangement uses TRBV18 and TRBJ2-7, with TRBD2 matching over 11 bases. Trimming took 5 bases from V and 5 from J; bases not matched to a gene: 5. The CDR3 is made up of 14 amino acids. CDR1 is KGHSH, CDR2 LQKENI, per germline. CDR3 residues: CASSSLAGVDEQYF. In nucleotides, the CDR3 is TGTGCCAGCTCATCACTAGCGGGGGTAGACGAGCAGTACTTC.